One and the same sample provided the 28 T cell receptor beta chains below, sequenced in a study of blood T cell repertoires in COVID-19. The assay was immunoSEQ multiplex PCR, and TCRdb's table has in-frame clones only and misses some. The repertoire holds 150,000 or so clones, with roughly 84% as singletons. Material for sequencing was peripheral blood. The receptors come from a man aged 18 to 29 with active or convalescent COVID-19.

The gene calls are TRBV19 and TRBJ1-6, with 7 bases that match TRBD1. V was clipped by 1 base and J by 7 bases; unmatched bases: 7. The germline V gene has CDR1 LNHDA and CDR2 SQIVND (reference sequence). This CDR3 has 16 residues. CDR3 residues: CASSIAVRTGNSPLHF. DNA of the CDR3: TGTGCCAGTAGTATAGCGGTTAGGACAGGAAATTCACCCCTCCACTTT. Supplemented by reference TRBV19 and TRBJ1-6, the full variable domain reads DGGITQSPKYLFRKEGQNVTLSCEQNLNHDAMYWYRQDPGQGLRLIYYSQIVNDFQKGDIAEGYSVSREKKESFPLTVTSAQKNPTAFYLCASSIAVRTGNSPLHFGNGTRLTVT.

The CDR3 sequence is CASSQTSGRQETQYF. CDR3 nucleotides: TGCGCCAGCAGCCAGACTAGCGGGAGGCAAGAGACCCAGTACTTC. The V gene is TRBV5-1, the J gene TRBJ2-5; 13 bases match TRBD2. V was pared by 4 bases and J by 2 bases, with 2 bases of the junction left unmatched. This CDR3 spans 15 amino acids. The germline gives CDR1 SGHRS, CDR2 YFSETQ.

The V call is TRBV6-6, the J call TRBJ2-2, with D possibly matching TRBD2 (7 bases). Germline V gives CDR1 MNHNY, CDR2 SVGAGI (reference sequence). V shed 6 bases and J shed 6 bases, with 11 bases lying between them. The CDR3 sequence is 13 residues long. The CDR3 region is CASRSGGPGELFF. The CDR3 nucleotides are TGTGCCAGCAGATCCGGGGGGCCCGGGGAGCTGTTTTTT.

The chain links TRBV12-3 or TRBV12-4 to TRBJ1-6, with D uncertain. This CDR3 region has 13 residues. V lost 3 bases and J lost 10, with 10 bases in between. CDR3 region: CASSFARPSPLHF. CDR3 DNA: TGTGCCAGCAGTTTCGCCAGGCCCTCACCCCTCCACTTT.

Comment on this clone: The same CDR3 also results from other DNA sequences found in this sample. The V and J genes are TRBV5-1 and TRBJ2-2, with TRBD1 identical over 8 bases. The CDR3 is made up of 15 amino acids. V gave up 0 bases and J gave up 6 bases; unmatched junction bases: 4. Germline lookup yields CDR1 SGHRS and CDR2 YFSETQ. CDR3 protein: CASSLAQGAAGELFF. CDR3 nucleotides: TGCGCCAGCAGCTTGGCTCAGGGGGCGGCCGGGGAGCTGTTTTTT.

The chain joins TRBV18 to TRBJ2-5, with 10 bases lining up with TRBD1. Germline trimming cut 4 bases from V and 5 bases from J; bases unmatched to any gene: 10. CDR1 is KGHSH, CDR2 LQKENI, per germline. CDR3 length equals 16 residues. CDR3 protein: CASSRDRGTYTETQYF. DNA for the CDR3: TGTGCCAGCTCACGGGACAGGGGAACGTATACCGAGACCCAGTACTTC.

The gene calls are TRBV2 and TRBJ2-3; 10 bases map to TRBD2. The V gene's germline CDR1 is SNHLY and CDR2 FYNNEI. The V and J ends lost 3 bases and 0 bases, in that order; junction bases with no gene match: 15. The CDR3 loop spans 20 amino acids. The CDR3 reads CASSDGLAGVVLSSTDTQYF. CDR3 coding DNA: TGTGCCAGCAGTGACGGGCTAGCGGGAGTCGTGTTAAGTAGCACAGATACGCAGTATTTT.

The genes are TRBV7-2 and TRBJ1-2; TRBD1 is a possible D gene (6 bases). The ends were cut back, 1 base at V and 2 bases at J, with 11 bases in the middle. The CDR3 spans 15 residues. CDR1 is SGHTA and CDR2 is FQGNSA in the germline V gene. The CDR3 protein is CASSLGGGGNYGYTF. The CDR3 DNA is TGTGCCAGCAGCTTAGGAGGGGGGGGAAACTATGGCTACACCTTC.

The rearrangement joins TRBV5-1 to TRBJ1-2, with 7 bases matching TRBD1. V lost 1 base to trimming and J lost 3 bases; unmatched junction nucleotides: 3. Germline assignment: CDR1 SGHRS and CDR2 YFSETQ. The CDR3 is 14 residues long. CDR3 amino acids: CASSLQGQDYGYTF. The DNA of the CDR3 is TGCGCCAGCAGCTTGCAAGGACAGGACTATGGCTACACCTTC.

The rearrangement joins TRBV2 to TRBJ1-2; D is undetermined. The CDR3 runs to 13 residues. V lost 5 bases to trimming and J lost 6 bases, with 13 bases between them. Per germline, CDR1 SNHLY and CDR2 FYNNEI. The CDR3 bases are TGTGCCAGCAGTACCACTACTGGAGATGGCTACACCTTC. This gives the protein CASSTTTGDGYTF.

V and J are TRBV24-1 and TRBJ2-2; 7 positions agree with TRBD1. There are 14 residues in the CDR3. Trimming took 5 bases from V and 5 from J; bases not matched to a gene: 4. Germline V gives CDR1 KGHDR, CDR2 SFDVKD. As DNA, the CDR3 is TGTGCCACCAGTGGGATGACAGGGACCGGGGAGCTGTTTTTT. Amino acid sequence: CATSGMTGTGELFF.

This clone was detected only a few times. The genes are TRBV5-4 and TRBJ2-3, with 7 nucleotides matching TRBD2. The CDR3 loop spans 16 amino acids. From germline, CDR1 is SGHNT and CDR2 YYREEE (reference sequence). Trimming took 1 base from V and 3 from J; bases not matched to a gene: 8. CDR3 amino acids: CASSLPLGEGTDTQYF. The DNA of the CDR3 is TGTGCCAGCAGCTTGCCACTAGGGGAGGGGACAGATACGCAGTATTTT. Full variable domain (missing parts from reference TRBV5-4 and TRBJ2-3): ETGVTQSPTHLIKTRGQQVTLRCSSQSGHNTVSWYQQALGQGPQFIFQYYREEENGRGNFPPRFSGLQFPNYSSELNVNALELDDSALYLCASSLPLGEGTDTQYFGPGTRLTVL.

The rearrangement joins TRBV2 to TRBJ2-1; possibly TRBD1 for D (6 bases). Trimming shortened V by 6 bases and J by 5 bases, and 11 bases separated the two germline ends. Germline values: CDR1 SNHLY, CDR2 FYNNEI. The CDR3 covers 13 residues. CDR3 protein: CASRRTANNEQFF. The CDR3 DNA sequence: TGTGCCAGCAGGAGGACAGCGAACAATGAGCAGTTCTTC.

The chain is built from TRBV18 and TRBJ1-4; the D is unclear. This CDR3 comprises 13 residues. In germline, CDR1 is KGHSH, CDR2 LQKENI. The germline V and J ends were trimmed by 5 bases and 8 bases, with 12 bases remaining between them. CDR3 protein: CASSESPGEKLFF. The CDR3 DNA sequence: TGTGCCAGCTCAGAGTCGCCGGGGGAAAAACTGTTTTTT.

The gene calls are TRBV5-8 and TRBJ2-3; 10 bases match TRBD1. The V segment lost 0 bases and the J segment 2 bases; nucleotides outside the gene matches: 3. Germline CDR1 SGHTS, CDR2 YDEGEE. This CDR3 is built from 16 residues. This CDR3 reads CASSLGDRGPTDTQYF. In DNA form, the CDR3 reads TGTGCCAGCAGCTTGGGGGACAGGGGCCCCACAGATACGCAGTATTTT.

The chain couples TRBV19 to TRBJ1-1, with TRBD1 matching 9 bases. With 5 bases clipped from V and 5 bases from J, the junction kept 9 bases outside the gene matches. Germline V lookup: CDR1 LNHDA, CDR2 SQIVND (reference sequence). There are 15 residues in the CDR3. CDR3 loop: CASSAAGTGYTEAFF. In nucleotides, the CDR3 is TGTGCCAGTAGTGCTGCCGGGACAGGGTATACTGAAGCTTTCTTT.

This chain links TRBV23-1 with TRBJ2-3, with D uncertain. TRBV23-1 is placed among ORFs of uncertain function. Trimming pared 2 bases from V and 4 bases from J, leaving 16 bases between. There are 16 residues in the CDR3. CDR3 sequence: CASSQEFNLYADTQYF. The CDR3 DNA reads TGCGCCAGCAGTCAAGAATTCAATCTCTATGCAGATACGCAGTATTTT.

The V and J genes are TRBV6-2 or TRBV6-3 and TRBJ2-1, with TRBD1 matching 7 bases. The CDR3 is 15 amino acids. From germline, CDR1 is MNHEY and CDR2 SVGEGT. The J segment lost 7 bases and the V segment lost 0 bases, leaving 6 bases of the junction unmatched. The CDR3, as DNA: TGTGCCAGCAGTTACTCCGGGACAGCCAGGAATGAGCAGTTCTTC. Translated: CASSYSGTARNEQFF.

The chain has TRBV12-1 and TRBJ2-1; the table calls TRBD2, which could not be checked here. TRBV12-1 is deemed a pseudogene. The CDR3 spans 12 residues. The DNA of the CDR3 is TGTGCCAGCAGCTTTCCCGGAGTTGAGCAGTTCTTC. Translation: CASSFPGVEQFF.

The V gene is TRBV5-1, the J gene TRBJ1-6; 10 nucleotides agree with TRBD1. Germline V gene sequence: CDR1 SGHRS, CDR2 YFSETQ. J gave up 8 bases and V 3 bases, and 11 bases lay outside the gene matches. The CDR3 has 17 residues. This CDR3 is CASSWGTGESVDSPLHF. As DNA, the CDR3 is TGCGCCAGCAGCTGGGGGACAGGGGAGTCCGTGGATTCACCCCTCCACTTT. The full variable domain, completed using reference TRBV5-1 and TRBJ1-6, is KAGVTQTPRYLIKTRGQQVTLSCSPISGHRSVSWYQQTPGQGLQFLFEYFSETQRNKGNFPGRFSGRQFSNSRSEMNVSTLELGDSALYLCASSWGTGESVDSPLHFGNGTRLTVT.

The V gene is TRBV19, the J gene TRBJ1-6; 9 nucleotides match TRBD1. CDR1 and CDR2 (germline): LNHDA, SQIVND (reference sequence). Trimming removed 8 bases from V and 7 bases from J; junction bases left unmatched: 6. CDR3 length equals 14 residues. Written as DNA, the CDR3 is TGTGCCAGTGGCCGGGACAGGGAAAATTCACCCCTCCACTTT. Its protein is CASGRDRENSPLHF. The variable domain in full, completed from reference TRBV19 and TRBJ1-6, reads DGGITQSPKYLFRKEGQNVTLSCEQNLNHDAMYWYRQDPGQGLRLIYYSQIVNDFQKGDIAEGYSVSREKKESFPLTVTSAQKNPTAFYLCASGRDRENSPLHFGNGTRLTVT.

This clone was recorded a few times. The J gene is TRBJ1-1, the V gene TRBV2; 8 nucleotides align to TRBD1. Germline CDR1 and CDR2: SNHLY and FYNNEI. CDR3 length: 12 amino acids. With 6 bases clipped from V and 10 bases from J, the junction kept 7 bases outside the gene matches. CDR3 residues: CASRVGQGRAFF. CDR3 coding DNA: TGTGCCAGCAGGGTAGGACAGGGTAGAGCTTTCTTT. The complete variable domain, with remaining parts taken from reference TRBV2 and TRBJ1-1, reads EPEVTQTPSHQVTQMGQEVILRCVPISNHLYFYWYRQILGQKVEFLVSFYNNEISEKSEIFDDQFSVERPDGSNFTLKIRSTKLEDSAMYFCASRVGQGRAFFGQGTRLTVV.

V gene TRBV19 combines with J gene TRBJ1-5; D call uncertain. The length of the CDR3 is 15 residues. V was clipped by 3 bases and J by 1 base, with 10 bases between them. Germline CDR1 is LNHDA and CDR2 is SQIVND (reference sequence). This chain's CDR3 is CASSIFPGSNQPQHF. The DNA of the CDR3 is TGTGCCAGTAGTATTTTCCCGGGGAGCAATCAGCCCCAGCATTTT. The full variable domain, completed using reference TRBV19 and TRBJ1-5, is DGGITQSPKYLFRKEGQNVTLSCEQNLNHDAMYWYRQDPGQGLRLIYYSQIVNDFQKGDIAEGYSVSREKKESFPLTVTSAQKNPTAFYLCASSIFPGSNQPQHFGDGTRLSIL.

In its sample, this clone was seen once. The CDR3 nucleotides read TGTGCCAGCAGCTTAGCTAGCGGGGCACTACACAACTACGAGCAGTACTTC. Translation gives CASSLASGALHNYEQYF. The chain has TRBV7-9 and TRBJ2-7; 8 bases are a match to TRBD2. J gave up 3 bases and V 0 bases, and 10 bases lay outside the gene matches. The CDR3 runs 17 residues. In germline, CDR1 is SEHNR, CDR2 FQNEAQ (reference sequence). Complete variable domain (other parts from reference TRBV7-9 and TRBJ2-7): DTGVSQNPRHKITKRGQNVTFRCDPISEHNRLYWYRQTLGQGPEFLTYFQNEAQLEKSRLLSDRFSAERPKGSFSTLEIQRTEQGDSAMYLCASSLASGALHNYEQYFGPGTRLTVT.

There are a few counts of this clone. The CDR3 DNA is TGTGCCAGCAGCTTAGGGGCAGGGCAAGGAAACACCATATATTTT. This encodes CASSLGAGQGNTIYF. This chain joins TRBV7-9 and TRBJ1-3, with D possibly matching TRBD1 (5 bases). Germline CDR1 and CDR2: SEHNR and FQNEAQ (reference sequence). V was pared by 1 base and J by 4 bases, with 11 bases between. This CDR3 comprises 15 residues.

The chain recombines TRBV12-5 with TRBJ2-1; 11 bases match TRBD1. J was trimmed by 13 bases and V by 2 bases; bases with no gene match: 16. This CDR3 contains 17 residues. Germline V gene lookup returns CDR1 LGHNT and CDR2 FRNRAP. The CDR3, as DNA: TGTGCTAGTGGTTTGACCACCGGGACAGGGGGAGGTAGGAGTCAGTTCTTC. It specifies CASGLTTGTGGGRSQFF.

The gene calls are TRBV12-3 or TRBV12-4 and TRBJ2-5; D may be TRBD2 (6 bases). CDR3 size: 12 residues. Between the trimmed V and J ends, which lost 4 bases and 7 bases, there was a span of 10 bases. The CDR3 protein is CASSWDLGTQYF. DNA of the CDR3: TGTGCCAGCAGTTGGGACTTGGGGACCCAGTACTTC.

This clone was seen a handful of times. CDR3 in DNA: TGTGCCAGCAGCCCTTTAATATCCAGAAACCCGGGACAGGCCTATCGAATCTACAATGAGCAGTTCTTC. Translated: CASSPLISRNPGQAYRIYNEQFF. The chain couples TRBV4-2 to TRBJ2-1; the match to TRBD1 covers 8 bases. The CDR3 is made up of 23 amino acids. V dropped 4 bases and J dropped 3; count of bases not matched to a gene: 29. Germline CDR1 is LGHNA and CDR2 is YNFKEQ.